This T cell receptor (beta chain) was documented in a study of read filtering for tumor transcriptome and immune sequencing (dated by TCRdb to 2018 to 2020). For the wider study: The cohort was composed of roughly 18 male and 14 female patients, with a mean age of about 65 years and an age range of roughly 45 to 80. After DNase treatment, whole-transcriptome libraries were prepared with the TruSeq RNA Access Library Prep Kit. Using the same bone marrow samples, the study ran both targeted immune repertoire sequencing and bulk whole-transcriptome sequencing and then compared the TCR repertoires from each method. By revised international staging, eight or nine patients were R-ISS I, 16 were R-ISS II and about 7 were R-ISS III. Per sample, about 3.5 to 11 million TCR-region mapped reads were obtained with IR-seq, compared with only roughly 85 to 1,300 with RNA-seq. One of the main goals was to work out a read-filtering strategy for immune repertoire data, in particular whether clonotypes backed by only a single read should be removed.

The Immunoverse kit was used to build TCR libraries from around 420 ng RNA, with molecular barcoded adaptors covering alpha/delta and beta/gamma chains. TCR library preparation was performed with the same RNA that was used for transcriptome sequencing. An Illumina HiSeq 4000 with 2 x 150 cycles was used to sequence the TCR libraries. The original methods were these. With MiXCR, TCR reads were aligned to human V, D, J and C references and assembled into CDR3 clonotypes, with quality filtering and error correction included. The tcR package in R was used for analysis of clonotype counts and gene usage diversity. For inspection of raw mapping reads, RNA-seq reads were mapped by STAR aligner version 2.5.3a onto GRCh37 of the human genome. IR-seq fastq files were randomly downsampled with Seqtk 1.3 to test the effect of sequencing depth on detected clonotypes. TCRdb applied fastp at Q25 and MiXCR to the public reads, then kept only in-frame beta chains. Every entry covers one CDR3 protein and lists the most common genes and DNA from its rows. TCRdb assigned the V and J calls; the authors' analysis was not used. This sample has more than 45,000 distinct CDR3 sequences in its table, and roughly an eighth of those were observed once. Clones ranked in the top ten supply 16% of the sample.

The junction carries 12 bases between V and J, which are trimmed by 1 base and 8 bases respectively. Counted from cysteine to phenylalanine, this CDR3 has 14 amino acids. The entry retains the CDR3 DNA only, 42 bases that are in frame from base 1. Every patient had bone marrow sampled at the time of active disease. Ficoll-Hypaque density gradient centrifugation was used to isolate the bone marrow mononuclear cells. Myeloma plasma cells were removed and CD138-negative cells were collected by negative selection after labeling with CD138 magnetic microbeads on a MACS separator. Flow cytometry on an Attune NxT with CD138 antibodies was used to check the purity of the isolated cells. Total RNA was extracted using TRIzol reagent and was quantified on a NanoDrop spectrophotometer. For each patient, paired RNA-seq and IR-seq were run on the CD138-negative bone marrow sample from that patient. This clonotype was seen repeatedly, ten times or more. Its antigen remains unidentified. No much larger clone exists at a distance of one base, and base qualities are not known.

Broad study findings and their caveats: Clonotypes were captured by IR-seq at much higher depth and more reliably than by RNA-seq, and smaller IR-seq throughput was sufficient for identification of most shared clonotypes. The sorted CD138-negative fraction was a mixed bone marrow immune population, not purified T cells. In IR-seq, single-read clonotypes were roughly four fifths of clonotypes but approximately 3.7% of total reads; in RNA-seq they were around 75% of clonotypes and about 41% of reads. Removing single-read clonotypes increased the correlation between IR-seq and RNA-seq shared clonotype proportions.

The clonotype comes from a donor older than 35 with multiple myeloma. The chain joins TRBV12-3 or TRBV12-4 to TRBJ2-1; the D gene cannot be named for sure. Sequencing used a population of CD138-negative cells sorted from bone marrow. Read against the paper, the sample's cell subset or site label means: bone marrow mononuclear cells depleted of CD138+ plasma/myeloma cells by negative magnetic selection. The CDR3 region reads CASSLVSSGDEQFF. Here is the DNA: TGTGCCAGCAGTTTAGTGTCTAGTGGGGATGAGCAGTTCTTC.